The present entry profiles one T cell receptor (beta chain) with its context. Sequencing used immunoSEQ multiplex PCR; TCRdb keeps in-frame clones, though not all of them. The sample lists 100,000 to 150,000 clones, more than 80% occurring once. The source of the sample is a study of control samples from healthy donors and cancer patients. This clonotype was sampled from a man aged 18 to 30 in good health. What was sequenced was blood.

DNA for the CDR3: TGTGCCACCAGCAGAGATGGGACAGGGGGCTTATGGAGCAATCAGCCCCAGCATTTT. Translated: CATSRDGTGGLWSNQPQHF. The rearrangement uses TRBV15 and TRBJ1-5; 12 bases map to TRBD1. Germline-derived CDR1 and CDR2 are LNHNV and YYDKDF (reference sequence). The CDR3 is 19 amino acids. V was pared by 0 bases and J by 1 base, with 7 bases of the junction left unmatched.